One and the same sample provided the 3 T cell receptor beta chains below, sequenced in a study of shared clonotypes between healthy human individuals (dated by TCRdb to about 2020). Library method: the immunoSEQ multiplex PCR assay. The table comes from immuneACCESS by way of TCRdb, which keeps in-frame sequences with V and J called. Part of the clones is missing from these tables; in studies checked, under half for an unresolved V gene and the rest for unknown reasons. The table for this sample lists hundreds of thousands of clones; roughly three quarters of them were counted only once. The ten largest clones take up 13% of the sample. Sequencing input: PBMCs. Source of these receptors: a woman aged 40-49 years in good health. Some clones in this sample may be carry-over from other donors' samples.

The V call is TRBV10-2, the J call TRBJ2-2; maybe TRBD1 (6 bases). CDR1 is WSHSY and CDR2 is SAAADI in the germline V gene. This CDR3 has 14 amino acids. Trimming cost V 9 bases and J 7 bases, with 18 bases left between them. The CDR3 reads CASRDTKLNGELFF. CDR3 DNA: TGCGCCAGTAGGGACACCAAGCTTAACGGGGAGCTGTTTTTT.

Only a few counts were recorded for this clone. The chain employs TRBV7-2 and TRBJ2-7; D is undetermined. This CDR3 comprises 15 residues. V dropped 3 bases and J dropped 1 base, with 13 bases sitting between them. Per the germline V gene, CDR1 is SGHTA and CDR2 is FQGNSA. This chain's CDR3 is CASSLAAEQSYEQYF. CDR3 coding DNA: TGTGCCAGCAGCTTGGCAGCAGAACAGTCCTACGAGCAGTACTTC. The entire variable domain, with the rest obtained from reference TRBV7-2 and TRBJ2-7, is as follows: GAGVSQSPSNKVTEKGKDVELRCDPISGHTALYWYRQSLGQGLEFLIYFQGNSAPDKSGLPSDRFSAERTGGSVSTLTIQRTQQEDSAVYLCASSLAAEQSYEQYFGPGTRLTVT.

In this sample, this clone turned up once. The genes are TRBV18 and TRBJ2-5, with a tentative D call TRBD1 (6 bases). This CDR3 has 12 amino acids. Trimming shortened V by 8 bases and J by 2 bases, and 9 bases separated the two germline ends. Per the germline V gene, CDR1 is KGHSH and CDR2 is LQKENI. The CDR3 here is CASATGQETQYF. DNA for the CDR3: TGTGCCAGCGCGACAGGACAAGAGACCCAGTACTTC.